The sequence of this T cell receptor beta chain was determined in a study of cytomegalovirus exposure and HLA in healthy donors. Study in general: Of 398 genotyped donors, roughly 81% clustered with self-reported Caucasian donors.

It was with 60 Vbeta and 13 Jbeta primers that the PCR ran. Assay: immunoSEQ multiplex PCR; the TCRdb copy retains only in-frame clones and omits some. The sample lists around 120,000 clones, about three quarters seen once, with less than 2% in the top ten. Study outcomes and limitations: Overall, around 160 TCR beta chains were annotated as cytomegalovirus-associated. The study reported that TCR beta sequences accurately predicted HLA-A and HLA-B alleles in most subjects.

Notes on this clone: As yet, its antigen is unknown.

Each donor's status was that of a healthy bone marrow donor. The CDR3 consists of 15 residues. The V end lost 5 bases, the J end lost 1 base, and 12 bases lay between the germline ends. Germline CDR1 is SGHTS and CDR2 is YDEGEE. The clonotype comes from a woman aged 40 to 50 in good health and CMV-seronegative. The chain recombines TRBV5-8 with TRBJ1-4; no clear D gene. Sequenced material: PBMCs. The CDR3 nucleotides are TGTGCCAGCAGTGCCCCCCAACTAACTAATGAAAAACTGTTTTTT. It codes for CASSAPQLTNEKLFF. The variable domain in full, with the rest retrieved from reference TRBV5-8 and TRBJ1-4, is EAGVTQSPTHLIKTRGQQATLRCSPISGHTSVYWYQQALGLGLQFLLWYDEGEERNRGNFPPRFSGRQFPNYSSELNVNALELEDSALYLCASSAPQLTNEKLFFGSGTQLSVL.